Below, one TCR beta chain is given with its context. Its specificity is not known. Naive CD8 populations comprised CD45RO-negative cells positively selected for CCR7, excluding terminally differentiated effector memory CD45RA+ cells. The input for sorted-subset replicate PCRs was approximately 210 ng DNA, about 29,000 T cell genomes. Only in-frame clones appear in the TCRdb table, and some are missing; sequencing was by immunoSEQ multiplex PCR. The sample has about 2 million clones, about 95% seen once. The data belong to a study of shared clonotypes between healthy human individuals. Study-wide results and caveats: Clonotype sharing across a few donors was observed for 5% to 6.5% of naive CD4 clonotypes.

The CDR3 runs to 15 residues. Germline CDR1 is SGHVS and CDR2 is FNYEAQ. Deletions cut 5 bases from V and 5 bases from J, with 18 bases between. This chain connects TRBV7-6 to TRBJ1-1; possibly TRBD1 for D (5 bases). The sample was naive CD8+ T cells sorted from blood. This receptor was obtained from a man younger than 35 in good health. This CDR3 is CASSLRSGPGTEAFF. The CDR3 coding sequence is TGTGCCAGCAGCCTCCGGTCGGGGCCGGGTACTGAAGCTTTCTTT.